Following are 23 T cell receptor beta chains from one sample sequenced in a study of cytomegalovirus exposure and HLA in healthy donors. A multiplex PCR was run with 60 Vbeta primers and 13 Jbeta primers. Produced via immunoSEQ multiplex PCR; TCRdb's table is partial and in-frame only. The sample has about 180,000 clones; 77% are singletons. Sequencing input: PBMCs. These receptors were obtained from a man younger than 30 in good health and CMV-seronegative.

The chain uses TRBV5-1 and TRBJ1-2; perhaps TRBD1 as D (5 bases). Trimming stripped 0 bases from V and 4 bases from J, with 10 bases between. This CDR3 region has 14 residues. The germline V gene has CDR1 SGHRS and CDR2 YFSETQ. The CDR3 DNA is TGCGCCAGCAGCTTGGCGGGGGTCGGCTATGGCTACACCTTC. Its translation: CASSLAGVGYGYTF. The full variable domain, its missing parts supplied by reference TRBV5-1 and TRBJ1-2, is KAGVTQTPRYLIKTRGQQVTLSCSPISGHRSVSWYQQTPGQGLQFLFEYFSETQRNKGNFPGRFSGRQFSNSRSEMNVSTLELGDSALYLCASSLAGVGYGYTFGSGTRLTVV.

Only a few counts were recorded for this clone. The rearrangement links TRBV28 to TRBJ1-5, with 8 bases lining up with TRBD1. Germline values: CDR1 MDHEN, CDR2 SYDVKM. V lost 6 bases, J lost 8 bases, and 3 bases stayed unmatched. The CDR3 has 12 residues. CDR3 DNA sequence: TGTGCCAGCAGATCAGGGGGCGAGCCCCAGCATTTT. As protein: CASRSGGEPQHF.

This sequence joins TRBV10-2 and TRBJ2-7; TRBD2 matches at 9 bases. The germline V gene has CDR1 WSHSY and CDR2 SAAADI. The CDR3 contains 13 residues. J lost 7 bases, V lost 4 bases, and 5 bases had no gene match. DNA of the CDR3: TGCGCCAGCAGTGTAGCGGGAGCGGGGGAGCAGTACTTC. This encodes CASSVAGAGEQYF.

The rearrangement links TRBV28 to TRBJ2-7; the D gene is possibly TRBD2 (6 bases). From germline, CDR1 is MDHEN and CDR2 SYDVKM. Trimming removed 3 bases from V and 7 bases from J, with 19 bases in between. This CDR3 region has 15 residues. CDR3 in DNA: TGTGCCAGCAGTTTTTTCCCAACGTACCGGGGGGAGCAGTACTTC. It encodes CASSFFPTYRGEQYF.

In its sample, this clone was seen a few times. The rearrangement joins TRBV19 to TRBJ2-7; 15 bases map to TRBD2. There are 16 residues in the CDR3. V shed 3 bases and J 4 bases; nucleotides not matched to a gene: 4. Germline V gene data show CDR1 as LNHDA and CDR2 as SQIVND (reference sequence). The CDR3 loop is CASSIGLAGGPYEQYF. CDR3 DNA sequence: TGTGCCAGTAGTATTGGACTAGCGGGAGGGCCTTACGAGCAGTACTTC.

The chain is built from TRBV5-3 and TRBJ1-1, with no clear D. TRBV5-3 is recorded as an ORF, its role being uncertain. The CDR3 has 16 residues. V dropped 3 bases and J dropped 1 base, with 16 bases sitting between them. CDR3 residues: CARSSPTRRKNTEAFF. In DNA, the CDR3 is TGTGCCAGAAGCTCACCGACTAGGAGAAAGAACACTGAAGCTTTCTTT.

The J gene is TRBJ2-7, the V gene TRBV9, with TRBD1 matching over 10 bases. The CDR3 has 14 residues. Per germline, CDR1 SGDLS and CDR2 YYNGEE. V lost 2 bases and J lost 5; bases outside the gene matches: 4. The CDR3 protein is CASSVTGGDDEQYF. CDR3 DNA sequence: TGTGCCAGCAGCGTGACAGGGGGCGACGACGAGCAGTACTTC.

This chain uses TRBV30 with TRBJ1-5, with D perhaps matching TRBD1 (6 bases). Trimming took 2 bases from V and 4 from J, leaving 9 bases between them. Germline values: CDR1 GTSNPN, CDR2 SVGIG (reference sequence). The length of the CDR3 is 13 residues. The CDR3 DNA is TGTGCCTGGAGTATTACAGGGAATCAGCCCCAGCATTTT. Translation: CAWSITGNQPQHF.

The chain couples TRBV6-5 to TRBJ2-2; unclear D gene. V lost 4 bases to trimming and J lost 3 bases, with 3 bases between them. Looked up from germline, CDR1 is MNHEY and CDR2 is SVGAGI. This CDR3 is built from 12 residues. The CDR3 sequence is CASSSDTGELFF. The CDR3 nucleotides are TGTGCCAGCAGTTCGGACACCGGGGAGCTGTTTTTT.

This chain uses TRBV2 with TRBJ1-2, with D maybe TRBD1 (5 bases). V was shortened by 3 bases and J by 2 bases, with 13 bases between the two germline ends. Germline-derived CDR1 and CDR2 are SNHLY and FYNNEI. The CDR3 is made up of 15 amino acids. The CDR3 reads CASSDRQYQNYGYTF. The DNA of the CDR3 is TGTGCCAGCAGTGATAGACAGTATCAAAACTATGGCTACACCTTC.

The rearrangement joins TRBV10-3 to TRBJ2-3, with a weak D call TRBD1 (5 bases). V gave up 4 bases and J gave up 0 bases, with 5 bases separating them. CDR3 length: 13 residues. Germline CDR1 reads ENHRY; CDR2 reads SYGVKD. CDR3 sequence: CAISGTSTDTQYF. CDR3 coding DNA: TGTGCCATCAGTGGGACAAGCACAGATACGCAGTATTTT.

The chain couples TRBV6-5 to TRBJ2-2; D not resolved. From germline, CDR1 is MNHEY and CDR2 SVGAGI. This CDR3 contains 15 residues. The V gene lost 0 bases and the J gene lost 7 bases, with 12 bases spanning the gap. The CDR3 coding sequence is TGTGCCAGCAGTTACTCGGCTGCGGTTCTCGGGGAGCTGTTTTTT. Residues: CASSYSAAVLGELFF.

The V and J genes are TRBV5-1 and TRBJ2-2; 9 bases fit TRBD2. The CDR3 spans 17 residues. Germline CDR1 SGHRS, CDR2 YFSETQ. V lost 0 bases, J lost 3 bases, and 6 bases stayed unmatched. CDR3 region: CASSLVSGGRDTGELFF. In DNA, the CDR3 is TGCGCCAGCAGCTTGGTTAGCGGGGGACGGGACACCGGGGAGCTGTTTTTT. Full variable domain (rest looked up from reference TRBV5-1 and TRBJ2-2): KAGVTQTPRYLIKTRGQQVTLSCSPISGHRSVSWYQQTPGQGLQFLFEYFSETQRNKGNFPGRFSGRQFSNSRSEMNVSTLELGDSALYLCASSLVSGGRDTGELFFGEGSRLTVL.

This rearrangement joins TRBV7-2 to TRBJ2-5, with a possible D match to TRBD2 (6 bases). From germline, CDR1 is SGHTA and CDR2 FQGNSA. CDR3 length equals 14 residues. Trimming took 5 bases from V and 5 from J, leaving 15 bases between them. CDR3 nucleotides: TGTGCCAGCAGCCGAACGCGGGCGGGGGAGACCCAGTACTTC. It is translated as CASSRTRAGETQYF.

The chain combines TRBV7-2 with TRBJ2-3; the match to TRBD1 covers 7 bases. V lost 5 bases and J lost 0; bases outside the gene matches: 5. There are 15 residues in the CDR3. CDR1 SGHTA and CDR2 FQGNSA come from the germline V gene. CDR3 DNA sequence: TGTGCCAGCAGCCGGGACAGAACTAGCACAGATACGCAGTATTTT. Translated: CASSRDRTSTDTQYF.

This clone occurred once. The chain links TRBV7-2 to TRBJ2-7; 7 nucleotides line up with TRBD1. Trimming removed 0 bases from V and 3 bases from J; junction bases left unmatched: 5. This CDR3 contains 15 residues. Germline lookup yields CDR1 SGHTA and CDR2 FQGNSA. CDR3 bases: TGTGCCAGCAGCTTAGCCTCGACAGGGAGCTACGAGCAGTACTTC. This gives the protein CASSLASTGSYEQYF.

CDR3 nucleotide sequence: TGTGCCATCACACGGAGGAACTCCTACAATGAGCAGTTCTTC. Its protein is CAITRRNSYNEQFF. V usage is TRBV7-9 and J usage is TRBJ2-1, with TRBD2 as a possible D gene (5 bases). Trimming took off 10 bases at V and 0 bases at J, with 13 bases between the two ends. The CDR3 sequence is 14 residues long. The V gene's germline CDR1 is SEHNR and CDR2 FQNEAQ (reference sequence).

This clone was observed a single time. This chain uses TRBV19 with TRBJ1-1; D perhaps matches TRBD1 (6 bases). Trimming left V 4 bases short and J 5 bases short, with 8 bases between. There are 12 residues in the CDR3. Germline assignment: CDR1 LNHDA and CDR2 SQIVND (reference sequence). The CDR3 loop is CASSKQGTEAFF. CDR3 DNA sequence: TGTGCCAGTAGTAAACAGGGTACTGAAGCTTTCTTT.

The rearrangement links TRBV6-6 to TRBJ1-6, with TRBD1 matching 9 bases. After removal of 0 bases from V and 9 bases from J, the junction contained 0 bases not matched to a gene. CDR3 size: 14 residues. CDR1 and CDR2 from the germline V gene are MNHNY and SVGAGI (reference sequence). DNA for the CDR3: TGTGCCAGCAGTTACTCGGGACAGGGTTCACCCCTCCACTTT. This sequence encodes CASSYSGQGSPLHF.

The rearrangement joins TRBV18 to TRBJ1-2, with D maybe TRBD1 (5 bases). The germline V gene has CDR1 KGHSH and CDR2 LQKENI. The CDR3 contains 16 residues. Between the trimmed V and J ends, which lost 2 bases and 2 bases, there was a span of 15 bases. The DNA for the CDR3 is TGTGCCAGCTCACCAGGCCAGGGCCGGATCAACTATGGCTACACCTTC. Protein: CASSPGQGRINYGYTF.

The chain has TRBV2 and TRBJ1-1, with 7 bases matching TRBD1. Germline-derived CDR1 and CDR2 are SNHLY and FYNNEI. Unmatched junction bases numbered 1, after V lost 3 bases and J lost 0 bases. This CDR3 spans 14 amino acids. The chain's CDR3 is CASSDRGVNTEAFF. The CDR3 DNA is TGTGCCAGCAGTGACAGGGGGGTGAACACTGAAGCTTTCTTT.

The genes are TRBV19 and TRBJ1-5; 8 bases map to TRBD1. The CDR3 loop spans 12 amino acids. V dropped 7 bases and J dropped 5; count of bases not matched to a gene: 1. CDR1 LNHDA and CDR2 SQIVND come from the germline V gene (reference sequence). The CDR3 loop is CASTGGYQPQHF. CDR3 nucleotide sequence: TGTGCCAGTACAGGGGGCTATCAGCCCCAGCATTTT. Full variable domain (rest looked up from reference TRBV19 and TRBJ1-5): DGGITQSPKYLFRKEGQNVTLSCEQNLNHDAMYWYRQDPGQGLRLIYYSQIVNDFQKGDIAEGYSVSREKKESFPLTVTSAQKNPTAFYLCASTGGYQPQHFGDGTRLSIL.

This clone was recorded a few times. V is TRBV7-6 and J is TRBJ2-3; D is unclear. Germline V gene sequence: CDR1 SGHVS, CDR2 FNYEAQ. The CDR3 covers 16 residues. Trimming left V 5 bases short and J 3 bases short, with 18 bases between. CDR3 protein: CASSPRGATKTDTQYF. In DNA form, the CDR3 reads TGTGCCAGCAGCCCTAGAGGCGCCACAAAGACAGATACGCAGTATTTT.